This T cell receptor (beta chain) was sequenced for a study of T cell responses to AZD1222 COVID-19 vaccine. This table comes from immunoSEQ multiplex PCR, and its TCRdb copy is limited to in-frame clones, with some not included. The sample yields roughly 75,000 clones, over 80% seen once. Sequences were derived from peripheral blood, sampled on day 0 of AZD1222 vaccination. The sequence was collected from an adult in good health.

The CDR3 DNA is TGTGCCAGCAGCGGAGGGGATGAAAAACTGTTTTTT. It translates to CASSGGDEKLFF. This chain links TRBV5-6 with TRBJ1-4; tentative D call: TRBD1 (5 bases). Germline CDR1 is SGHDT and CDR2 is YYEEEE. V shed 4 bases and J shed 6 bases, with 7 bases lying between them. The CDR3 contains 12 residues.